These 10 T cell receptor beta chains originate from one sample sequenced in a study of prognosis after radiotherapy for stage I lung cancer. Genomic DNA was the source, and TCR beta CDR3 was amplified from it by two-round multiplex PCR. During first-round PCR, primers specific to each TRBV and TRBJ gene were used. Via MiXCR, TCRdb re-called the multiplex PCR reads, giving one row per CDR3 protein. The table lists over 25,000 distinct CDR3 sequences, around 46% of them singletons. Specimen: PBMCs, collected before or after stereotactic body radiation therapy (not recorded which). The receptors were sampled from a donor over 45 with non-small cell lung cancer.

V is TRBV25-1 and J is TRBJ1-2, with 7 bases matching TRBD1. Germline V lookup: CDR1 MGHDK, CDR2 SYGVNS. After removal of 7 bases from V and 10 bases from J, the junction contained 18 bases not matched to a gene. The CDR3 contains 15 residues. CDR3 amino acids: CASIGRGGWGHVYTF. The DNA of the CDR3 is TGTGCCAGCATTGGACGAGGGGGCTGGGGTCATGTCTACACCTTC.

This clonotype ranks as medium-sized (0.01 to 0.1%). The rearrangement links TRBV2 to TRBJ1-2; D is perhaps TRBD1 (5 bases). CDR1 SNHLY and CDR2 FYNNEI come from the germline V gene. V was shortened by 4 bases and J by 4 bases, with 16 bases between the two germline ends. This CDR3 has 15 residues. This CDR3 is CASSVVGARGYGYTF. In DNA, the CDR3 is TGTGCCAGCAGTGTGGTTGGGGCTCGGGGCTATGGCTACACCTTC.

This CDR3 is CASSPGQVGADTQYF. For the CDR3, the DNA is TGTGCCAGCTCACCGGGACAGGTCGGAGCAGATACGCAGTATTTT. The chain uses TRBV18 and TRBJ2-3; 8 bases map to TRBD1. The CDR3 totals 15 residues. J gave up 4 bases and V 3 bases, and 6 bases lay outside the gene matches. From germline, CDR1 is KGHSH and CDR2 LQKENI.

The rearrangement links TRBV6-2 or TRBV6-3 to TRBJ1-6; no reliable D call. The CDR3 has 14 amino acids. Per the germline V gene, CDR1 is MNHEY and CDR2 is SVGEGT. V was pared by 5 bases and J by 9 bases, with 14 bases between. The CDR3 reads CASSEPGLISPLHF. The CDR3 region has the DNA TGTGCCAGCAGTGAGCCGGGCCTTATTTCACCCCTCCACTTT.

Of note for this clonotype: Relative to the germline gene, one junction end is altered; a read error may explain this. The rearrangement links TRBV6-2 or TRBV6-3 to TRBJ2-1; TRBD2 is a possible D gene (5 bases). The CDR3 extends over 13 amino acids. Germline loops: CDR1 MNHEY, CDR2 SVGEGT. CDR3 region: CAGSYSGGDEQFF. CDR3 bases: TGTGCCGGCAGTTACTCCGGAGGTGATGAGCAGTTCTTC.

A remark on this clonotype: The junction and the germline gene differ at one end; a read error may be behind it. This chain uses TRBV6-4 with TRBJ1-6, with TRBD1 matching 7 bases. CDR3 length: 13 residues. Germline V gene sequence: CDR1 MRHNA, CDR2 SNTAGT. The CDR3 nucleotides read TGTGCCAGTTACAGGGGCTGCAGCTCACCCATCGACTTT. Translating it yields CASYRGCSSPIDF.

Note on this clonotype: This likely came from a read error, as a far larger clone is one base away. The chain recombines TRBV14 with TRBJ2-3; D perhaps matches TRBD2 (7 bases). Trimming shortened V by 6 bases and J by 2 bases, and 9 bases separated the two germline ends. This CDR3 contains 13 residues. Germline assignment: CDR1 SGHDN and CDR2 FVKESK. CDR3 nucleotide sequence: TGTGCCAGCAGTGGGGGGGCCACAGATACGCAGTATTTT. Amino acid sequence: CASSGGATDTQYF.

Ten or more counts support this clonotype. The chain employs TRBV6-1 and TRBJ2-7; the match to TRBD1 covers 7 bases. The V gene end was trimmed by 6 bases and the J gene end by 5 bases; junction bases not matched to a gene: 19. Germline loops: CDR1 MNHNS, CDR2 SASEGT. The CDR3 extends over 17 amino acids. The CDR3 loop reads CASSVLQGTLQGDEQYF. The DNA of the CDR3 is TGTGCCAGCAGCGTTCTACAGGGGACGCTCCAGGGGGACGAGCAGTACTTC.

This clonotype was recorded at least ten times. This chain connects TRBV9 to TRBJ2-3, with D tentatively TRBD1 (6 bases). The length of the CDR3 is 14 residues. Trimming removed 6 bases at V and 10 bases at J, with 21 bases between. The germline CDR1 and CDR2 sequences are SGDLS and YYNGEE. The CDR3 reads CASTPQGQTQAQYF. Written as DNA, the CDR3 is TGTGCCAGCACTCCCCAAGGACAGACTCAGGCGCAGTATTTT.

This clonotype was counted between two and nine times. A far larger clone differs by one base, so this is likely a read error. V usage is TRBV6-1 and J usage is TRBJ2-1; D gene unclear. Trimming left V 6 bases short and J 2 bases short, with 5 bases between. CDR1 and CDR2 (germline): MNHNS, SASEGT. CDR3 size: 12 residues. The CDR3 region has the DNA TGTGCCAGCAGCCTACCCTACAATGAGCAGTTCTTC. Translation gives CASSLPYNEQFF.